This is a list of T cell receptor beta chains from one sample in a study of beta chain features in type 1 diabetes. Using immunoSEQ multiplex PCR, the repertoire was profiled, and TCRdb retains in-frame clones only, with some absent. The sample carries around 240,000 clones, roughly 70% recorded once. Input material: naive CD4+ T cells from blood. The source is a young man in good health. Both conserved end residues are part of each CDR3. Fields, in order: J gene, V gene, clone size, D gene, CDR3 protein, CDR3 DNA. D genes are given only for firm matches. Only some rows state a clone size, as once, few, many or a class for expanded clones.

TRBJ2-2 | TRBV30 | . | . | CAWSVLPPATGELFF | TGTGCCTGGAGTGTACTCCCCCCTGCAACCGGGGAGCTGTTTTTT
TRBJ2-1 | TRBV20-1 | . | . | CSASVEEQFF | TGCAGTGCTAGTGTAGAAGAGCAGTTCTTC
TRBJ2-1 | TRBV30 | . | . | CASRGAPYNEQFF | TGTGCCTCCCGGGGGGCTCCCTACAATGAGCAGTTCTTC
TRBJ2-5 | TRBV30 | few | . | CAWSVTMGETQYF | TGTGCCTGGAGTGTAACAATGGGAGAGACCCAGTACTTC
TRBJ2-5 | TRBV6-5 | . | TRBD2 | CASSYWPSGGQETQYF | TGTGCCAGCAGTTACTGGCCTAGCGGTGGGCAAGAGACCCAGTACTTC
TRBJ2-3 | TRBV7-2 | few | TRBD1 | CASSRQGTDTQYF | TGTGCCAGCAGCCGACAGGGAACAGATACGCAGTATTTT
TRBJ1-5 | TRBV20-1 | . | . | CSAAGNQPQHF | TGCAGTGCTGCAGGGAATCAGCCCCAGCATTTT
TRBJ2-4 | TRBV7-2 | . | TRBD1 | CASRSGTGPLAKNIQYF | TGTGCCAGCAGATCCGGGACAGGCCCTTTAGCCAAAAACATTCAGTACTTC
TRBJ2-7 | TRBV7-9 | few | . | CASSLSSYEQYF | TGTGCCAGCAGCTTGAGCTCCTACGAGCAGTACTTC
TRBJ2-1 | TRBV30 | . | . | CAWGRDSRGNEQFF | TGTGCCTGGGGCCGGGACAGCCGGGGGAATGAGCAGTTCTTC
TRBJ2-2 | TRBV29-1 | few | . | CSAQWQGSTGELFF | TGCAGCGCCCAGTGGCAGGGGAGCACCGGGGAGCTGTTTTTT
TRBJ2-1 | TRBV7-2 | . | TRBD2 | CASSSESGRAYNEQFF | TGTGCCAGCAGCTCCGAAAGCGGGAGAGCCTACAATGAGCAGTTCTTC
TRBJ2-2 | TRBV30 | . | . | CAWSVLPFGAGELFF | TGTGCCTGGAGTGTTCTGCCTTTCGGTGCCGGGGAGCTGTTTTTT
TRBJ2-5 | TRBV29-1 | . | . | CSVEGNQETQYF | TGCAGCGTTGAGGGTAATCAAGAGACCCAGTACTTC
TRBJ2-3 | TRBV2 | once | . | CASSLDHTQYF | TGTGCCAGCAGCCTAGATCATACGCAGTATTTT
TRBJ2-3 | TRBV10-3 | . | TRBD2 | CAITGGDTQYF | TGTGCCATCACGGGGGGAGATACGCAGTATTTT
TRBJ2-1 | TRBV30 | . | . | CAWSVPPGEQFF | TGTGCCTGGAGTGTACCCCCCGGTGAGCAGTTCTTC
TRBJ2-3 | TRBV7-2 | . | TRBD2 | CASSFLAGGGTDTQYF | TGTGCCAGCAGCTTTCTAGCGGGAGGTGGCACAGATACGCAGTATTTT
TRBJ1-5 | TRBV7-2 | . | . | CASGLVGQPQHF | TGTGCCAGCGGACTTGTGGGTCAGCCCCAGCATTTT
TRBJ1-1 | TRBV27 | few | . | CASSLAEPGTEAFF | TGTGCCAGCAGTCTGGCAGAGCCGGGCACTGAAGCTTTCTTT
TRBJ2-1 | TRBV12-5 | . | . | CASGLVLGGINEQFF | TGTGCTAGTGGTTTGGTACTCGGCGGGATCAATGAGCAGTTCTTC
TRBJ2-3 | TRBV7-9 | few | . | CASSLRSGSTDTQYF | TGTGCCAGCAGCTTAAGAAGCGGGTCCACAGATACGCAGTATTTT
TRBJ1-1 | TRBV30 | few | . | CAWGQKNTEAFF | TGTGCCTGGGGACAGAAGAACACTGAAGCTTTCTTT
TRBJ2-2 | TRBV10-3 | . | . | CAIKGGKDTGELFF | TGTGCCATCAAGGGCGGGAAGGACACCGGGGAGCTGTTTTTT
TRBJ2-4 | TRBV6-5 | . | TRBD1 | CASSRGQGWDIQYF | TGTGCCAGCAGCCGAGGACAGGGGTGGGACATTCAGTACTTC
TRBJ2-1 | TRBV30 | few | . | CAWSKAHEQFF | TGTGCCTGGTCCAAGGCCCATGAGCAGTTCTTC
TRBJ2-3 | TRBV30 | few | . | CAWSSTDTQYF | TGTGCCTGGAGTTCAACAGATACGCAGTATTTT
TRBJ2-7 | TRBV14 | . | TRBD2 | CASSQLGRLAGGSVGEQYF | TGTGCCAGCAGCCAACTAGGGAGGTTGGCGGGAGGATCGGTGGGCGAGCAGTACTTC
TRBJ2-2 | TRBV13 | . | TRBD1 | CASSSGTGNTGELFF | TGTGCCAGCAGCTCCGGGACAGGGAACACCGGGGAGCTGTTTTTT
TRBJ2-7 | TRBV9 | . | TRBD2 | CASSVELAGANEQYF | TGTGCCAGCAGCGTAGAACTAGCGGGAGCCAACGAGCAGTACTTC
TRBJ2-7 | TRBV28 | few | . | CASSSLPYEQYF | TGTGCCAGCAGTTCCCTCCCCTACGAGCAGTACTTC
TRBJ2-7 | TRBV6-5 | . | TRBD2 | CASTNSGGNYEQYF | TGTGCCAGCACGAACTCGGGAGGGAACTACGAGCAGTACTTC
TRBJ2-3 | TRBV30 | . | . | CAWSVLGDTQYF | TGTGCCTGGAGTGTACTGGGGGATACGCAGTATTTT
TRBJ2-7 | TRBV4-1 | . | . | CASSSGSSYEQYF | TGCGCCAGCAGCTCGGGCAGCTCCTACGAGCAGTACTTC
TRBJ2-1 | TRBV7-2 | . | TRBD1 | CASIPGTGIYNEQFF | TGTGCCAGCATCCCCGGGACAGGGATCTACAATGAGCAGTTCTTC
TRBJ2-1 | TRBV28 | . | . | CASSHRTGYNEQFF | TGTGCCAGCAGCCATAGGACTGGCTACAATGAGCAGTTCTTC
TRBJ2-2 | TRBV6-1 | . | . | CASRLRGSDTGELFF | TGTGCCAGCAGATTGAGGGGCTCCGACACCGGGGAGCTGTTTTTT
TRBJ2-5 | TRBV7-9 | . | . | CASSFSETQYF | TGTGCCAGCAGCTTCTCAGAGACCCAGTACTTC
TRBJ2-7 | TRBV14 | . | . | CASSQYLPYRDYYEQYF | TGTGCCAGCAGCCAATACCTTCCCTACAGGGATTATTACGAGCAGTACTTC
TRBJ2-1 | TRBV27 | . | . | CASSLSRQGNEQFF | TGTGCCAGCAGTTTATCTCGTCAAGGCAATGAGCAGTTCTTC
TRBJ2-7 | TRBV18 | . | . | CASSSEMGEQYF | TGTGCCAGCTCTTCTGAGATGGGCGAGCAGTACTTC
TRBJ2-1 | TRBV29-1 | few | . | CSVPGRRSYNEQFF | TGCAGCGTTCCCGGAAGGCGCTCCTACAATGAGCAGTTCTTC
TRBJ2-1 | TRBV30 | . | . | CAWSAPPAQFF | TGTGCCTGGAGTGCCCCCCCGGCGCAGTTCTTC
TRBJ1-1 | TRBV29-1 | . | . | CSVAGKNTEAFF | TGCAGCGTTGCAGGGAAAAACACTGAAGCTTTCTTT
TRBJ2-2 | TRBV7-9 | . | . | CASSLLSSGELFF | TGTGCCAGCAGTTTGTTATCTTCCGGGGAGCTGTTTTTT
TRBJ2-1 | TRBV10-3 | . | . | CAISEGSLPSYNEQFF | TGTGCCATCAGTGAAGGGAGCTTACCTTCCTACAATGAGCAGTTCTTC
TRBJ1-5 | TRBV4-2 | . | . | CASSLRRGGQPQHF | TGTGCCAGCAGCCTAAGGCGAGGGGGGCAGCCCCAGCATTTT
TRBJ1-6 | TRBV9 | . | . | CASSEAPQLYNSPLHF | TGTGCCAGCAGCGAGGCCCCACAGCTCTATAATTCACCCCTCCACTTT
TRBJ2-3 | TRBV7-2 | few | . | CASSLNGRDTDTQYF | TGTGCCAGCAGCTTAAATGGCAGGGACACAGATACGCAGTATTTT
TRBJ2-7 | TRBV6-1 | . | TRBD1 | CASIEQGAMYEQYF | TGTGCCAGCATTGAACAGGGGGCGATGTACGAGCAGTACTTC
TRBJ1-1 | TRBV30 | few | . | CAWRDRGTEAFF | TGTGCCTGGAGGGACAGAGGCACTGAAGCTTTCTTT
TRBJ2-7 | TRBV30 | . | . | CAGAFGRHEQYF | TGTGCCGGAGCCTTCGGGCGCCACGAGCAGTACTTC
TRBJ2-7 | TRBV7-2 | . | . | CASSLVRGLTYEQYF | TGTGCCAGCAGCTTAGTACGGGGACTTACCTACGAGCAGTACTTC
TRBJ2-7 | TRBV20-1 | . | . | CSALGAQEQYF | TGCAGTGCTCTTGGGGCACAAGAGCAGTACTTC
TRBJ2-3 | TRBV15 | . | . | CATSTYQVTDTQYF | TGTGCCACCAGCACCTATCAGGTCACAGATACGCAGTATTTT
TRBJ2-7 | TRBV28 | . | . | CASSPAGGGGNEQYF | TGTGCCAGCAGTCCCGCAGGCGGTGGCGGTAACGAGCAGTACTTC
TRBJ2-1 | TRBV5-4 | . | . | CASSLDRDAYNEQFF | TGTGCCAGCAGCTTGGACAGGGATGCCTACAATGAGCAGTTCTTC
TRBJ2-5 | TRBV11-2 | once | . | CASSLVYQETQYF | TGTGCCAGCAGCTTAGTATACCAAGAGACCCAGTACTTC
TRBJ2-3 | TRBV5-1 | few | TRBD1 | CASSPRTGEDTQYF | TGCGCCAGCAGCCCTCGGACAGGGGAAGATACGCAGTATTTT
TRBJ1-5 | TRBV30 | . | . | CAWSVLLGGQPQHF | TGTGCCTGGAGTGTACTTTTGGGGGGCCAGCCCCAGCATTTT